A selection of T cell receptor beta chains follows, all from one sample in a study of blood T cell repertoires in COVID-19. Repertoires were generated with immunoSEQ multiplex PCR, while TCRdb's copy carries only in-frame clones and drops some. Found here are some 350,000 clones, 90% of them singletons; the top ten hold 6.5% to 8%. What was sequenced was peripheral blood. The receptors shown here come from a man aged 18 to 30 with active or convalescent COVID-19. Each CDR3 is given with its conserved first and last residue. The D gene is left open where the match is weak. Clone size is given for some rows only: seen once, a few or many times, or a class if the clone is expanded.

clone_size,j_call,v_call,d_call,cdr3_nt,cdr3_aa
-,TRBJ1-3,TRBV5-1,-,TGCGCCAGCAGCTCCGACGGGGTATCTGGAAACACCATATATTTT,CASSSDGVSGNTIYF
-,TRBJ2-2,TRBV14,-,TGTGCCAGCAGCCAATTTCTAGGCGCCGGGGAGCTGTTTTTT,CASSQFLGAGELFF
-,TRBJ2-7,TRBV28,-,TGTGCCAGCAGTTCAAAGGCGGGGGCAGCAACCTACGAGCAGTACTTC,CASSSKAGAATYEQYF
few,TRBJ1-2,TRBV28,-,TGTGCCAGCAGTTTTGCCCTCGTGCGTGGCTATGGCTACACCTTC,CASSFALVRGYGYTF
few,TRBJ1-5,TRBV5-8,-,TGTGCCAGCAGCTTGGGAACAGCTAATCAGCCCCAGCATTTT,CASSLGTANQPQHF
-,TRBJ1-6,TRBV27,TRBD1,TGTGCCAGCAGTTTACAGGGACAGTATAATTCACCCCTCCACTTT,CASSLQGQYNSPLHF
-,TRBJ1-2,TRBV9,-,TGTGCCAGCAGCGTAGCGTTTAACTATGGCTACACCTTC,CASSVAFNYGYTF
-,TRBJ2-1,TRBV6-5,TRBD1,TGTGCCAGCAGAATCAACAGGGGTGGCTACAATGAGCAGTTCTTC,CASRINRGGYNEQFF
-,TRBJ1-2,TRBV11-2,TRBD1,TGTGCCAGCAGCTGGGACAGGGGAAACTATGGCTACACCTTC,CASSWDRGNYGYTF
-,TRBJ1-5,TRBV6-1,-,TGTGCCAGCAGTGAGGCCCAGTACAATCTTTATAGCAATCAGCCCCAGCATTTT,CASSEAQYNLYSNQPQHF
few,TRBJ2-1,TRBV11-2,TRBD2,TGTGCCAGCCTAGGAGGGACTAGCGGGCGCTTCTCCTACAATGAGCAGTTCTTC,CASLGGTSGRFSYNEQFF
once,TRBJ2-7,TRBV6-1,-,TGTGCCAGCAGTGAGCCGACAACCTTCACCTACGAGCAGTACTTC,CASSEPTTFTYEQYF
-,TRBJ2-7,TRBV7-2,TRBD2,TGTGCCAGCAGCTTAGCACCGGGACTAGCGGTCTCCTACGAGCAGTACTTC,CASSLAPGLAVSYEQYF
-,TRBJ2-7,TRBV29-1,-,TGCAGCGTTGAGCGGGGAGGCTCCCACGAGCAGTACTTC,CSVERGGSHEQYF
few,TRBJ1-1,TRBV11-2,-,TGTGCCAGCAGCTCCATAACTCGAGTGAACACTGAAGCTTTCTTT,CASSSITRVNTEAFF
-,TRBJ2-1,TRBV6-4,TRBD2,TGTGCCAGCAGTTCTAGCGGGAAGCAGTTCTTC,CASSSSGKQFF
-,TRBJ2-3,TRBV5-1,-,TGCGCCAGCAGCCCTAATGTCGGCGCGGGCACAGATACGCAGTATTTT,CASSPNVGAGTDTQYF
-,TRBJ1-4,TRBV7-9,TRBD1,TGTGCCAGCAGGAGGACAGGCCCCAATGAAAAACTGTTTTTT,CASRRTGPNEKLFF
-,TRBJ2-7,TRBV7-2,TRBD2,TGTGCCAGCAGCCGTAGGACTAGCGGGACCCACGAGCAGTACTTC,CASSRRTSGTHEQYF
-,TRBJ2-7,TRBV4-2,-,TGTGCCAGCAGCCAAGGATTGGACATTACCTACGAGCAGTACTTC,CASSQGLDITYEQYF
-,TRBJ1-3,TRBV9,-,TGTGCCAGCAGCGGTGGACAGGGAAACACCATATATTTT,CASSGGQGNTIYF
-,TRBJ2-7,TRBV4-3,TRBD1,TGCGCCAGCAGCCAAGAGGGACAGGGCGTGTACGAGCAGTACTTC,CASSQEGQGVYEQYF
-,TRBJ2-2,TRBV9,-,TGTGCCAGCAGCGTAGCCAGGGGCCCCGGGGAGCTGTTTTTT,CASSVARGPGELFF
-,TRBJ2-7,TRBV11-2,-,TGTGCCAGCAGCTTAGATCTCGGCGAGCAGTACTTC,CASSLDLGEQYF
-,TRBJ1-1,TRBV6-5,-,TGTGCCAGCAGTCTCGGTGGGGGGGGAATTACTGAAGCTTTCTTT,CASSLGGGGITEAFF
-,TRBJ2-4,TRBV19,TRBD2,TGTGCCAGTAGTATTCGAATTCGGGGGGTAGGGAATCTAGCCAAAAACATTCAGTACTTC,CASSIRIRGVGNLAKNIQYF
-,TRBJ2-1,TRBV19,-,TGTGCCAGTAGTATAGGGGGAGCTTGGCAGTTCTTC,CASSIGGAWQFF
-,TRBJ2-1,TRBV11-2,-,TGTGCCAGCAACTTGGCCGGGACAGAGCAGTTCTTC,CASNLAGTEQFF
-,TRBJ2-1,TRBV19,TRBD2,TGTGCCAGCCGTCCGGGACTAGCGCCCCTTGTTCAGCTCAATGAGCAGTTCTTC,CASRPGLAPLVQLNEQFF